This T cell receptor (beta chain) comes out of a study of identical twins. Points from the study as a whole: Part of the zero-insertion signal could reflect confounding by invariant MAIT and iNKT cells. Out-of-frame alpha sequences that twins shared showed excess low generation probability.

As regards this clonotype: Antigen unknown.

TCRdb redid the calling of the 5' RACE reads with MiXCR, one entry per CDR3 protein. The table shows about 530,000 distinct CDR3 sequences, with around 20% occurring only once. The ends lost 5 bases at V and 2 bases at J; junction bases unmatched: 8. The CDR3 totals 15 residues. Germline lookup yields CDR1 SGHTA and CDR2 FQGNSA. These same records also appear under a second study, on yellow fever vaccine responses in identical twins.

The sample comprised CD4+ T cells sorted from blood. The sequence derives from a woman aged 18-35 years in good health. The V and J genes are TRBV7-2 and TRBJ2-7, with 8 bases lining up with TRBD1. The CDR3 DNA reads TGTGCCAGCAGCGGGACCGGGACAGGACCCTACGAGCAGTACTTC. It translates to CASSGTGTGPYEQYF. Looking up the rest from reference TRBV7-2 and TRBJ2-7 gives the full variable domain: GAGVSQSPSNKVTEKGKDVELRCDPISGHTALYWYRQSLGQGLEFLIYFQGNSAPDKSGLPSDRFSAERTGGSVSTLTIQRTQQEDSAVYLCASSGTGTGPYEQYFGPGTRLTVT.